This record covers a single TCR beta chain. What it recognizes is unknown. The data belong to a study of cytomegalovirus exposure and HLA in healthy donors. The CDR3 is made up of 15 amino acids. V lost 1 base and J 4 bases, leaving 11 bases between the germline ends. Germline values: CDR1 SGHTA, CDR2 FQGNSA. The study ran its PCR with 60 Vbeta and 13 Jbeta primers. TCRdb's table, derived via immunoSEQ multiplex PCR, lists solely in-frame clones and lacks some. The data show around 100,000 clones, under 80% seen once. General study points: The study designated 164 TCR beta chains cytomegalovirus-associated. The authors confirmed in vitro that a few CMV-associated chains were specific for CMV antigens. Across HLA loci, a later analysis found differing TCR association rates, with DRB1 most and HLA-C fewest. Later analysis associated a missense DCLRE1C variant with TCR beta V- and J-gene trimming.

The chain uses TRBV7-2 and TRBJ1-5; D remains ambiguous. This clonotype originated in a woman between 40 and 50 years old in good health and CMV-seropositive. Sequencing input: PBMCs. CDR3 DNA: TGTGCCAGCAGCTTAGGGCTAGTAAAAAATCAGCCCCAGCATTTT. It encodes CASSLGLVKNQPQHF.